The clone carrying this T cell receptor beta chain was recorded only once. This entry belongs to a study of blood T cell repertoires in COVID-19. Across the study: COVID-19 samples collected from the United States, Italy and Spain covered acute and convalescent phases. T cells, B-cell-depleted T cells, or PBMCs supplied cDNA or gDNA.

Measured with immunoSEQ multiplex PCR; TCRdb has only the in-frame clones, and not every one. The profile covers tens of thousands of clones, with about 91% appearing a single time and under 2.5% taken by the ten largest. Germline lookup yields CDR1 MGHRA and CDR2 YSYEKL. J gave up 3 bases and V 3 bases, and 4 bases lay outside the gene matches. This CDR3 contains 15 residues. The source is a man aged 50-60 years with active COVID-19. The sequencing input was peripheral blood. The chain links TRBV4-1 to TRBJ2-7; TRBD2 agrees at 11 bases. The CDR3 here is CASSQTSGTLYEQYF. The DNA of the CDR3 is TGCGCCAGCAGCCAGACTAGCGGGACCCTCTACGAGCAGTACTTC.